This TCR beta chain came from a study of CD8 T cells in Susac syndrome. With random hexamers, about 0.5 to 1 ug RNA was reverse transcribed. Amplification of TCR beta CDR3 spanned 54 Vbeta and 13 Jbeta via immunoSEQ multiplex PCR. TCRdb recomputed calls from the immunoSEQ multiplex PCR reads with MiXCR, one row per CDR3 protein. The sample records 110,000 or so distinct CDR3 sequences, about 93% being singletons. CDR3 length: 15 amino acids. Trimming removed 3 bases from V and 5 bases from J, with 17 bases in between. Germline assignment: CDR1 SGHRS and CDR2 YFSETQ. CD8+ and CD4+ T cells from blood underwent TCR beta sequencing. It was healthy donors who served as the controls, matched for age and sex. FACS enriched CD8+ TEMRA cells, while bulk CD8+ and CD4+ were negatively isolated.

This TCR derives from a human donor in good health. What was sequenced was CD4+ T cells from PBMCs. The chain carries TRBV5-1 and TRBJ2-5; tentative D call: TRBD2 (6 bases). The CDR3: CASSYSGTGGETQYF. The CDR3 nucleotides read TGCGCCAGCAGCTACTCGGGGACTGGTGGGGAGACCCAGTACTTC.